The present T cell receptor beta chain was sequenced within a study of blood T cell repertoires in COVID-19. Across the study: The analysed material was cDNA or gDNA that came from T cells, B-cell-depleted T cells, or PBMCs.

Original handling: How many nucleated cells were present was estimated from reference gene primer amplification. Using immunoSEQ multiplex PCR, the repertoire was profiled, and TCRdb retains in-frame clones only, with some absent. The V and J calls and clone size come from that table; D and trimming were worked out from the DNA. The sample shows approximately 63,000 clones, about 70% of them seen only once. Germline V gene data show CDR1 as SGHTS and CDR2 as YDEGEE. V lost 4 bases to trimming and J lost 3 bases, with 13 bases between them. The CDR3 spans 14 residues. The chain uses TRBV5-8 and TRBJ1-2; D possibly corresponds to TRBD1 (5 bases). The receptor's source is an elderly woman with acute or convalescent COVID-19. The sequencing input was peripheral blood. CDR3 protein: CASSTGLLHYGYTF. As DNA, the CDR3 is TGTGCCAGCAGCACGGGACTATTACACTATGGCTACACCTTC.